What follows describes a single T cell receptor (beta chain). This clonotype was counted at least ten times. No antigen is known for it. Base-call qualities are not available, and no considerably larger clone is one nucleotide away. The data are from a study of T cell repertoires in cytomegalovirus infection (dated by TCRdb to about 2019). With respect to the entire study: Because public TCR beta signatures pointed to carriage of CMV infection together with the matching HLA type, the HLA type of each donor mattered for the analysis. Results and caveats for the whole study, not just this receptor: The ex vivo response was dominated by HLA-C-restricted CMV-specific TCR beta clonotypes, which also provided the single most frequent clonotype in two of eight donors. Cumulative frequency of public TCR beta family members discriminated carriers of CMV infection plus the relevant HLA type in this cohort and an independent approximately 360-donor cohort.

The CDR3 holds 14 amino acids from the cysteine to the phenylalanine. The DNA shown is the 42-base CDR3, in frame from base 1. The germline V gene (reference sequence) gives CDR1 as LNHDA and CDR2 as SQIVND. Trimmed from V: 8 bases; trimmed from J: 4 bases; junction bases lacking a gene match: 4. The instrument given in TCRdb is Illumina HiSeq 1500. TCRdb took the public reads, trimmed them with fastp at Q25, ran MiXCR for clone calling and kept in-frame beta chains. Each CDR3 protein gets just one entry, which takes the most common genes and DNA from the rows behind it. This sample has roughly 190,000 distinct CDR3 sequences in its table, and 8% to 10% of those were observed once. The ten biggest clones cover 4.6% of the sample.

Sequenced sample: PBMCs. The sequence links TRBV19 to TRBJ2-1; the central 11 bases match TRBD2. The sequence was obtained from a human donor in good health (CMV status not recorded). Some clones in this sample may be carry-over from other donors' samples. The bases read TGTGCCAGTGAAGTAGCGGGAGGGTACAATGAGCAGTTCTTC. Translation gives CASEVAGGYNEQFF.